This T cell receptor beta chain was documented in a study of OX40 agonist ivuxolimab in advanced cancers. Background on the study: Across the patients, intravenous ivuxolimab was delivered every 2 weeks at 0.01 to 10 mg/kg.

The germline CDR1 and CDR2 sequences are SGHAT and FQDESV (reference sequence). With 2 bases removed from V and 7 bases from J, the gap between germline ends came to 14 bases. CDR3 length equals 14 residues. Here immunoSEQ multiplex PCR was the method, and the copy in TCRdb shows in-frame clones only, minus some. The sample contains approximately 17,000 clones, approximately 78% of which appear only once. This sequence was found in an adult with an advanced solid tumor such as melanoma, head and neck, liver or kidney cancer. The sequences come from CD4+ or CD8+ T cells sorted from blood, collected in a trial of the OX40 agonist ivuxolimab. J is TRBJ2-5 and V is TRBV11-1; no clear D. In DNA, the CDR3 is TGTGCCAGCAGCTTAAATTTAGGCACGGGGACCCAGTACTTC. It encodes CASSLNLGTGTQYF.